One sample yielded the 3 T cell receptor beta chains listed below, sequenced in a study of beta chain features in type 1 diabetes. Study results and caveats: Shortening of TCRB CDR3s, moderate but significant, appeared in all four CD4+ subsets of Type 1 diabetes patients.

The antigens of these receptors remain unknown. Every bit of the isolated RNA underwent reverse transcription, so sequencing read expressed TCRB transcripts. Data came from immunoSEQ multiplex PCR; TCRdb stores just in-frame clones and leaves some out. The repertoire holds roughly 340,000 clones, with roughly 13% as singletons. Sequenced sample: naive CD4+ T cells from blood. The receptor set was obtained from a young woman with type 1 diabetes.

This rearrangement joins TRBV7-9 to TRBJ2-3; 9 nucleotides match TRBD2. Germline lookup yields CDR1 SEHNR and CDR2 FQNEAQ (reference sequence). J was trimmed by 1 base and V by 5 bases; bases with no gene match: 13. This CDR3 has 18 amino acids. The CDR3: CASSGPGLAQWGTDTQYF. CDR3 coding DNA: TGTGCCAGCAGCGGACCGGGACTAGCCCAATGGGGCACAGATACGCAGTATTTT.

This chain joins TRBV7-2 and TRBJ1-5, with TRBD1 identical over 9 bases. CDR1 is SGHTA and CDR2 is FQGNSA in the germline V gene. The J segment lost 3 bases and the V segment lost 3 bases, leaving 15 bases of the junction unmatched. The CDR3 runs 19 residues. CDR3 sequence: CASSFPPGQGTATNQPQHF. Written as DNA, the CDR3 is TGTGCCAGCAGCTTCCCCCCGGGACAGGGTACCGCAACCAATCAGCCCCAGCATTTT.

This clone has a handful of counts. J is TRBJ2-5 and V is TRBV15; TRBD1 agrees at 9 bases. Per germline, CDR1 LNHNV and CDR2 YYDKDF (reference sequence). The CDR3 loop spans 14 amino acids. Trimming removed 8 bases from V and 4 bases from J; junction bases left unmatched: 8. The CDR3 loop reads CATARDRVSETQYF. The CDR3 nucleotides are TGTGCCACCGCCCGGGACAGGGTGTCAGAGACCCAGTACTTC.